A single T cell receptor beta chain is shown here with its context. This clonotype was seen a handful of times. Its specific antigen is unknown. No base quality values were provided; no much bigger clone lies one nucleotide off. These data come from a study of T cell repertoires in cytomegalovirus infection (dated by TCRdb to about 2019). Regarding the research as a whole: Because public TCR beta signatures pointed to carriage of CMV infection together with the matching HLA type, the HLA type of each donor mattered for the analysis. Study-wide findings and limitations: In both this cohort and an independent cohort of some 380 donors, the cumulative frequency of public TCR beta family members distinguished carriers of CMV infection plus the relevant HLA type. The ex vivo response was dominated by HLA-C-restricted CMV-specific TCR beta clonotypes, which also provided the single most frequent clonotype in two of eight donors.

Reads for this sample came from an Illumina HiSeq 1500. The public sequencing data were trimmed at Q25 with fastp and processed into clonotypes with MiXCR by TCRdb, which kept only in-frame beta chains. All rows with the same CDR3 protein become a single entry with the most common DNA and genes. Across this sample there are roughly 140,000 distinct CDR3 sequences, with roughly a quarter seen only once. About 10% of the sample goes to the ten largest clones. Reading the germline V gene (reference sequence) gives CDR1 SGHKS and CDR2 YYEKEE. Counted from cysteine to phenylalanine, this CDR3 has 13 amino acids. Only the CDR3 DNA is retained, 39 bases long and in frame from the first base. Trimming costs V 2 bases and J 3 bases, and their ends lie 5 bases apart.

The receptor's source is a human donor in good health (CMV status not recorded). Some clones in this sample may be carry-over from other donors' samples. The V and J genes are TRBV5-5 and TRBJ2-2, with the D segment identity uncertain. Sequencing used PBMCs. The nucleotides read TGTGCCAGCAGCTTAGCTGACACCGGGGAGCTGTTTTTT. Its coded protein is CASSLADTGELFF. This CDR3, with the reference TRBV5-5 and TRBJ2-2 proteins standing in past its ends, gives the full variable domain DAGVTQSPTHLIKTRGQQVTLRCSPISGHKSVSWYQQVLGQGPQFIFQYYEKEERGRGNFPDRFSARQFPNYSSELNVNALLLGDSALYLCASSLADTGELFFGEGSRLTVL.